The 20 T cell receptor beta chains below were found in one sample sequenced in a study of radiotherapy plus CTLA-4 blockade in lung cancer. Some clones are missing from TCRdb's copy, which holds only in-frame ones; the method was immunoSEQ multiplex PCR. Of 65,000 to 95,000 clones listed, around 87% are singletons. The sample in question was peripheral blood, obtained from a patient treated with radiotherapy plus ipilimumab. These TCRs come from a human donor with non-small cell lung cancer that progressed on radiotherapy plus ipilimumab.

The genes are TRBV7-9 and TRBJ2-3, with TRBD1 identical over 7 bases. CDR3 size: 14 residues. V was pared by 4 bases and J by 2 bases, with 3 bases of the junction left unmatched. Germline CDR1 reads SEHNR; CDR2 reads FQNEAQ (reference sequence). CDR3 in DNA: TGTGCCAGCAGCTCGGGACAGTACACAGATACGCAGTATTTT. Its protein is CASSSGQYTDTQYF. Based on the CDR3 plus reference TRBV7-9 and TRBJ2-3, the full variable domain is DTGVSQNPRHKITKRGQNVTFRCDPISEHNRLYWYRQTLGQGPEFLTYFQNEAQLEKSRLLSDRFSAERPKGSFSTLEIQRTEQGDSAMYLCASSSGQYTDTQYFGPGTRLTVL.

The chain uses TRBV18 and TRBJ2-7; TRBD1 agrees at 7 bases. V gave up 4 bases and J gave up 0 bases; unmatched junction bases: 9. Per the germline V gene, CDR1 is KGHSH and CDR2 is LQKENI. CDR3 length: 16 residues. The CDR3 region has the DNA TGTGCCAGCTCACAAACCGAGGGACAGAGCTCCTACGAGCAGTACTTC. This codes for CASSQTEGQSSYEQYF.

The CDR3 bases are TGTGCCAGCACCTTACAGGGGGCGAGGGAGACCCAGTACTTC. It translates to CASTLQGARETQYF. The rearrangement uses TRBV18 and TRBJ2-5, with 9 bases fitting TRBD1. This CDR3 is built from 14 residues. Germline CDR1 is KGHSH and CDR2 is LQKENI. Trimming took 8 bases from V and 5 from J; bases not matched to a gene: 9.

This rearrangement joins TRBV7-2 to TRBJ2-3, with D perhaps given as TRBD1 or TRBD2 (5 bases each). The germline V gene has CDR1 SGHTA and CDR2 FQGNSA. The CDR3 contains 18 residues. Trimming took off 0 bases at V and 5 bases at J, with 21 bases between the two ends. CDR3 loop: CASSLAGVGRRDIDTQYF. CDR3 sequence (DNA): TGTGCCAGCAGCTTAGCGGGGGTGGGCCGGCGAGACATAGATACGCAGTATTTT.

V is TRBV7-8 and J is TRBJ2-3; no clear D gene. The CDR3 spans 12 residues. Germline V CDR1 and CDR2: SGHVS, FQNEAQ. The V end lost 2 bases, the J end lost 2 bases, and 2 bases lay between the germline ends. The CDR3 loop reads CASSLYTDTQYF. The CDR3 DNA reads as TGTGCCAGCAGCTTATACACAGATACGCAGTATTTT.

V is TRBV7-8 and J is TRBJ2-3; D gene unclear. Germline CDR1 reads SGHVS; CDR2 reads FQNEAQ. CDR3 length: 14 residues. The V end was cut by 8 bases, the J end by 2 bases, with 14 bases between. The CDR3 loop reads CASGVPPLTDTQYF. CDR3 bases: TGTGCCAGCGGGGTCCCTCCTCTCACAGATACGCAGTATTTT.

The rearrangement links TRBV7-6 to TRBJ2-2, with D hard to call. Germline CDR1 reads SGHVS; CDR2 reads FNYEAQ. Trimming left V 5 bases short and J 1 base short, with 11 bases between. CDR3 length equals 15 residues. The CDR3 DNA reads TGTGCCAGCAGCCGGCGACCCCAGAACACCGGGGAGCTGTTTTTT. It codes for CASSRRPQNTGELFF.

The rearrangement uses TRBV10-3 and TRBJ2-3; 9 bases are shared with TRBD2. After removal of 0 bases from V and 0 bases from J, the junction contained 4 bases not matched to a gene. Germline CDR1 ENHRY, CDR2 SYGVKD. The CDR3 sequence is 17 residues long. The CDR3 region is CAISESASGASTDTQYF. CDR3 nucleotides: TGTGCCATCAGTGAGTCGGCTAGCGGGGCTAGCACAGATACGCAGTATTTT.

The CDR3 nucleotides are TGTGCCAGCTCCCTCTTTGAGGGCACTGAAGCTTTCTTT. It codes for CASSLFEGTEAFF. The chain uses TRBV18 and TRBJ1-1; D remains unclear. Trimming cost V 6 bases and J 4 bases, with 12 bases left between them. The germline V gene encodes CDR1 KGHSH and CDR2 LQKENI. The CDR3 is 13 amino acids.

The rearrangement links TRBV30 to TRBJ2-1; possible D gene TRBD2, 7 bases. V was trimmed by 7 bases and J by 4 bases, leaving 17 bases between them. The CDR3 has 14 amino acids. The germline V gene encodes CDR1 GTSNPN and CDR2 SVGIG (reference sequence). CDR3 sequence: CASTRGGGYNEQFF. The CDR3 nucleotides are TGTGCCTCTACGCGAGGGGGGGGATACAATGAGCAGTTCTTC.

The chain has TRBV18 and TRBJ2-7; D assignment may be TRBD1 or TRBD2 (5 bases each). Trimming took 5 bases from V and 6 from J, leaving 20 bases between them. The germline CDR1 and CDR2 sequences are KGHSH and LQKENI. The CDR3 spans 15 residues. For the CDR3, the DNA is TGTGCCAGCTCATTTTCCGGGACGGTCGCTCCCGAGCAGTACTTC. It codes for CASSFSGTVAPEQYF.

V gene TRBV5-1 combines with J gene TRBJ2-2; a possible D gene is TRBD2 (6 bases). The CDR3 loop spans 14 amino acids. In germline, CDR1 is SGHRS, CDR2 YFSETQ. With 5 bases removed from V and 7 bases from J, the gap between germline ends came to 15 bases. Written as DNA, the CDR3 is TGCGCCAGCAGTGGGTCAGGGACTCTCGGGGAGCTGTTTTTT. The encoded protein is CASSGSGTLGELFF.

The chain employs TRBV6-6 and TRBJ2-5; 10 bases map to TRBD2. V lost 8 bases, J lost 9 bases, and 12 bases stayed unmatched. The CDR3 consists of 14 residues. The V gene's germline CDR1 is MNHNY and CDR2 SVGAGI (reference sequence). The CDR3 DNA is TGTGCCAGCTCGACGGCAACTAGCGGGATCTCCCAGTACTTC. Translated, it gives CASSTATSGISQYF.

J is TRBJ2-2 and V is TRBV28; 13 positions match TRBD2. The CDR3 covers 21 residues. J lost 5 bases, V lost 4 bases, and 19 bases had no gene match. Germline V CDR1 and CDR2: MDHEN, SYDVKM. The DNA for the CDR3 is TGTGCCAGCAGTTCCATCCCGTTGGGACTAGCGGGAAGGGAATGGACCGGGGAGCTGTTTTTT. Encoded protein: CASSSIPLGLAGREWTGELFF.

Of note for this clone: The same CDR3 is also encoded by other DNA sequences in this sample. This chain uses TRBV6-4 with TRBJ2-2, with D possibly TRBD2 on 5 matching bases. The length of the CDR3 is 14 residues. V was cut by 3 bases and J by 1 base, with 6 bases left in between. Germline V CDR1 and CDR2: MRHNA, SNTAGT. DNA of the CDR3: TGTGCCAGCAGTGAGAGGGAGAACACCGGGGAGCTGTTTTTT. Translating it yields CASSERENTGELFF.

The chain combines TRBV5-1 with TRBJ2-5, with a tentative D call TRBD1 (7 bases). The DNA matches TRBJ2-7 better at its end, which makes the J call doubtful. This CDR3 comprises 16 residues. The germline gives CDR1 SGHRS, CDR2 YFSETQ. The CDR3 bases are TGCGCCAGCAGCCCCAGGGGGAGCGGGCAAGCCTACGAGCAGTACTTC. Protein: CASSPRGSGQAYEQYF.

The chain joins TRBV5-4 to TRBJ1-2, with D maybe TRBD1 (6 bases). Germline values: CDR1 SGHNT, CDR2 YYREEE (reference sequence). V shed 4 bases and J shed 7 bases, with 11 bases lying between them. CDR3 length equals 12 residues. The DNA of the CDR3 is TGTGCCAGCAGCAACAGGGAGTCTGGCTACACCTTC. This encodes CASSNRESGYTF.

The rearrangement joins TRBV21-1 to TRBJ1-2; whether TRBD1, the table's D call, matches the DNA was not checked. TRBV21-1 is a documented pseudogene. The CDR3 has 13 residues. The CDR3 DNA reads TGTGCCGGAACCACAGGGGTGGCCTGCGGCTACACCTTC. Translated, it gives CAGTTGVACGYTF.

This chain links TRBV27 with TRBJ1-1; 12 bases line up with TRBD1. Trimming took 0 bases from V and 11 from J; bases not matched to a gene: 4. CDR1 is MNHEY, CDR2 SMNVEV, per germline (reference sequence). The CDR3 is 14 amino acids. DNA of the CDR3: TGTGCCAGCAGTTTATCGGGGACAGGGGGCAAGGCTTTCTTT. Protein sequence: CASSLSGTGGKAFF.

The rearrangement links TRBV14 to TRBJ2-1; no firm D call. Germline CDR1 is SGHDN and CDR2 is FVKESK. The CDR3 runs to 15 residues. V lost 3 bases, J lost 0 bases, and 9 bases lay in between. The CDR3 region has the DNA TGTGCCAGCAGCCACATCAGGAGCTCCTACAATGAGCAGTTCTTC. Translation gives CASSHIRSSYNEQFF.